This TCR beta chain stems from a study of T-cell memory formation after mild COVID-19. The CDR3 has 14 residues. Germline lookup yields CDR1 ENHRY and CDR2 SYGVKD. TCRdb recomputed calls from the 5' RACE reads with MiXCR, one row per CDR3 protein. The table records approximately 240,000 distinct CDR3 sequences, less than 20% of them present only once. Turning to this clonotype: The junction departs from the called germline gene at one end, perhaps through a read error.

The rearrangement uses TRBV10-3 and TRBJ2-1; 12 bases map to TRBD2. The TCR sequence derives from a man between 18 and 29 years old who had mild COVID-19 (a few samples of this study predate the infection). Cell type and time point are not known. The sample was PBMCs or a T cell subset sorted from them (not recorded which). The CDR3 bases are TGTGCCACCTTACCCTCAGGACTAGCGGGGATGATTCTCTTC. Its protein is CATLPSGLAGMILF.